This T cell receptor beta chain appears in the sequencing data of a study of cytomegalovirus exposure and HLA in healthy donors. Findings and limits, study-wide: Some TCR beta chains (about 170 of them) were listed as cytomegalovirus-associated.

With 60 Vbeta and 13 Jbeta primers, the PCR was carried out. Original methodology: Unique TCR beta chains numbered about 79 million in a later analysis, with around 12 million shared. Clones were read by immunoSEQ multiplex PCR, and TCRdb kept only the in-frame ones, dropping some. That table supplies the V and J calls and clone size; D and trimming were determined from the DNA. The table lists roughly 180,000 clones, around 75% of them singletons. To note about this clone: The target antigen is unknown.

In germline, CDR1 is SGHTA, CDR2 FQGNSA. The V and J ends lost 1 base and 4 bases, in that order; junction bases with no gene match: 4. The length of the CDR3 is 16 residues. The receptor's source is a woman between 40 and 55 years old in good health and CMV-seropositive. The V gene is TRBV7-2, the J gene TRBJ2-1; 10 bases fit TRBD2. The sample comprised PBMCs. CDR3 loop: CASSLVGTSEYNEQFF. The DNA for the CDR3 is TGTGCCAGCAGCTTAGTTGGGACTAGCGAATACAATGAGCAGTTCTTC.